The next 10 T cell receptor beta chains were all read from a single sample in a study of blood T cells in healthy people across ages. Together with a sample-barcoded 5' primer, a J-beta primer mix was included in a second PCR lasting about 7 to 11 cycles. TCRdb used MiXCR to reprocess the 5' RACE reads, holding one entry per CDR3 protein. The table has 350,000 to 450,000 distinct CDR3 sequences, about 49% seen once. The sequencing input was blood. Source of these receptors: a man aged 55 to 69 in good health.

V usage is TRBV29-1 and J usage is TRBJ1-2; D is unclear. This CDR3 comprises 12 residues. Trimming pared 3 bases from V and 4 bases from J, leaving 9 bases between. CDR1 and CDR2 (germline): SQVTM, ANQGSEA. The DNA of the CDR3 is TGCAGCGTTGACAGGATTTCCTATGGCTACACCTTC. Translation: CSVDRISYGYTF.

The V call is TRBV10-3, the J call TRBJ1-6; no reliable D call. Trimming left V 6 bases short and J 6 bases short, with 9 bases between. The CDR3 has 13 amino acids. Germline-derived CDR1 and CDR2 are ENHRY and SYGVKD. The CDR3, as DNA: TGTGCCATCAGCGGGGATAGTAATTCACCCCTCCACTTT. It codes for CAISGDSNSPLHF.

CDR3 bases: TGTGCCAGCAGTTACTCGATGGACGTCGGAGCTTTCTTT. Amino acid sequence: CASSYSMDVGAFF. V is TRBV6-6 and J is TRBJ1-1; D gene unclear. The CDR3 spans 13 residues. Trimming left V 0 bases short and J 10 bases short, with 12 bases between. Germline CDR1 and CDR2: MNHNY and SVGAGI (reference sequence).

The table lists this clonotype with a count of one. The chain combines TRBV2 with TRBJ2-3, with no clear D. The CDR3 length is 11 residues. Germline assignment: CDR1 SNHLY and CDR2 FYNNEI. CDR3 loop: CVLQRTDTQYF. Here the CDR3 DNA reads TGTGTCCTCCAACGCACAGATACGCAGTATTTT.

A few counts support this clonotype. This chain links TRBV6-2 or TRBV6-3 with TRBJ1-5; 7 bases align to TRBD1. The germline V gene has CDR1 MNHEY and CDR2 SVGEGT. V lost 4 bases and J lost 4; bases outside the gene matches: 4. The CDR3 consists of 14 residues. CDR3 bases: TGTGCCAGCAGTTTAGGGGGCCTTAATCAGCCCCAGCATTTT. It encodes CASSLGGLNQPQHF.

This clonotype was recorded once. In nucleotides, the CDR3 is TGTGCCAGCAGTGTCAAACGGGACAATGAGCAGTTCTTC. This gives the protein CASSVKRDNEQFF. The gene calls are TRBV12-3 or TRBV12-4 and TRBJ2-1; no reliable D call. The CDR3 length is 13 residues. Trimming took 5 bases from V and 5 from J, leaving 10 bases between them.

This clonotype was picked up many times. This rearrangement joins TRBV20-1 to TRBJ2-1; TRBD2 is a possible D gene (6 bases). This CDR3 is 11 amino acids long. V lost 4 bases, J lost 6 bases, and 7 bases lay in between. Per germline, CDR1 DFQATT and CDR2 SNEGSKA (reference sequence). The CDR3 DNA follows: TGCAGTGCTACGACTAGCAATGAGCAGTTCTTC. This sequence encodes CSATTSNEQFF.

This chain uses TRBV29-1 with TRBJ2-5; TRBD1 might be the D (5 bases). The closer fit of TRBJ2-7 to the DNA end suggests the J call may be wrong. This CDR3 has 12 amino acids. Germline values: CDR1 SQVTM, CDR2 ANQGSEA. In nucleotides, the CDR3 is TGCAGCGTTGAAACAGGCCGCTACGAGCAGTACTTC. It is translated as CSVETGRYEQYF.

This clonotype was seen repeatedly, ten times or more. The rearrangement links TRBV7-9 to TRBJ2-7; the D is unclear. This CDR3 comprises 13 residues. V was shortened by 5 bases and J by 1 base, with 9 bases between the two germline ends. CDR1 SEHNR and CDR2 FQNEAQ come from the germline V gene (reference sequence). CDR3 residues: CASSPAGSYEQYF. CDR3 nucleotide sequence: TGTGCCAGCAGCCCAGCCGGGTCCTACGAGCAGTACTTC.

The chain employs TRBV12-3 or TRBV12-4 and TRBJ2-3, with D unresolved. Trimming took off 5 bases at V and 15 bases at J, with 21 bases between the two ends. The CDR3 extends over 13 amino acids. In DNA, the CDR3 is TGTGCCAGCAGTAGAGTCAGCGCAGATACGGAATATTTT. Translating it yields CASSRVSADTEYF.